Here is one TCR beta chain with its context. What it binds is not known. V was trimmed by 5 bases and J by 4 bases, leaving 6 bases between them. In germline, CDR1 is DFQATT, CDR2 SNEGSKA (reference sequence). The CDR3 runs 11 residues. This specimen belongs to a study of cytomegalovirus exposure and HLA in healthy donors. The PCR used 60 Vbeta and 13 Jbeta primers. Profiled with immunoSEQ multiplex PCR; TCRdb holds only in-frame clones, not every one. The sample contains 65,000 to 90,000 clones, more than 70% of which appear only once. General study points: Among the most significant clusters, several appeared linked to common viral pathogens in a later analysis. As was reported, the HLA-A and HLA-B alleles of most subjects were accurately predicted from TCR beta sequences. TCR beta sequences numbering 16,951 were associated with HLA alleles at 0.05 false discovery rate in a later analysis.

The receptor's source is a woman between 40 and 55 years old in good health and CMV-seropositive. Sequencing input: PBMCs. The rearrangement uses TRBV20-1 and TRBJ2-1; D not resolved. The CDR3 sequence: CSAVSYNEQFF. CDR3 coding DNA: TGCAGTGCTGTCTCTTACAATGAGCAGTTCTTC.